Below are 18 T cell receptor beta chains sequenced from a single sample in a study of radiotherapy plus CTLA-4 blockade in lung cancer. Clones were sequenced by immunoSEQ multiplex PCR, and TCRdb holds only the in-frame ones, with some missing. The sample lists tens of thousands of clones, 65% to 80% occurring once. The material was peripheral blood, obtained from a patient treated with radiotherapy plus ipilimumab. The receptors shown here come from a human donor with non-small cell lung cancer whose response to radiotherapy plus ipilimumab could not be evaluated.

This clone was seen a few times. The CDR3 protein is CASSFTVDNYGYTF. The CDR3 DNA reads as TGTGCCAGCAGCTTTACCGTAGATAACTATGGCTACACCTTC. The J gene is TRBJ1-2, the V gene TRBV7-9; D gene uncertain. V was trimmed by 3 bases and J by 1 base, leaving 9 bases between them. CDR1 and CDR2 from the germline V gene are SEHNR and FQNEAQ (reference sequence). CDR3 length equals 14 residues.

The rearrangement joins TRBV30 to TRBJ1-2; 8 bases map to TRBD1. The germline V gene has CDR1 GTSNPN and CDR2 SVGIG (reference sequence). The V and J ends lost 3 bases and 6 bases, in that order; junction bases with no gene match: 6. The CDR3 contains 13 residues. The CDR3 DNA sequence: TGTGCCTGGAGGGGACAGGTCCTGGATGGCTACACCTTC. Translating gives CAWRGQVLDGYTF.

This chain uses TRBV14 with TRBJ2-5; D ambiguous. V lost 2 bases to trimming and J lost 2 bases, with 12 bases between them. This CDR3 has 15 residues. Germline V gene data show CDR1 as SGHDN and CDR2 as FVKESK. DNA for the CDR3: TGTGCCAGCAGCCAATATCTAGGTATACAAGAGACCCAGTACTTC. Amino acid sequence: CASSQYLGIQETQYF. Together with reference TRBV14 and TRBJ2-5, the CDR3 gives the full variable domain: EAGVTQFPSHSVIEKGQTVTLRCDPISGHDNLYWYRRVMGKEIKFLLHFVKESKQDESGMPNNRFLAERTGGTYSTLKVQPAELEDSGVYFCASSQYLGIQETQYFGPGTRLLVL.

The chain is built from TRBV4-1 and TRBJ2-7, with D maybe TRBD1 (6 bases). The germline CDR1 and CDR2 sequences are MGHRA and YSYEKL. V lost 2 bases and J 0 bases, leaving 14 bases between the germline ends. CDR3 length: 16 amino acids. The CDR3 coding sequence is TGCGCCAGCAGCCAACAGGGGAGAGGGAGCTCCTACGAGCAGTACTTC. Its protein is CASSQQGRGSSYEQYF.

This clone was seen a single time. This chain joins TRBV9 and TRBJ2-7, with a possible D match to TRBD1 (6 bases). Germline loops: CDR1 SGDLS, CDR2 YYNGEE. CDR3 size: 14 residues. Trimming removed 3 bases at V and 2 bases at J, with 12 bases between. The CDR3 region is CASSAYGQPYEQYF. The CDR3 coding sequence is TGTGCCAGCAGCGCTTATGGACAGCCCTACGAGCAGTACTTC.

V usage is TRBV28 and J usage is TRBJ2-7, with 10 bases matching TRBD1. V lost 4 bases and J lost 0; bases outside the gene matches: 15. Germline values: CDR1 MDHEN, CDR2 SYDVKM. The CDR3 sequence is 19 residues long. The CDR3 DNA follows: TGTGCCAGCAGTTCCCCGGGACAGGGGTTACTTCCGAGCTCCTACGAGCAGTACTTC. Its translation: CASSSPGQGLLPSSYEQYF.

The chain joins TRBV7-9 to TRBJ1-4; D is possibly TRBD1 (6 bases). The CDR3 length is 14 residues. V was shortened by 6 bases and J by 7 bases, with 15 bases between the two germline ends. CDR1 SEHNR and CDR2 FQNEAQ come from the germline V gene (reference sequence). The CDR3 loop reads CASSPGVPSEKLFF. In nucleotides, the CDR3 is TGTGCCAGCAGTCCAGGGGTGCCGAGTGAAAAACTGTTTTTT.

CDR3 nucleotides: TGTGCCAGCAGTGACCTACAGGGGGGAAATGAAAAACTGTTTTTT. Translated: CASSDLQGGNEKLFF. The chain joins TRBV25-1 to TRBJ1-4, with 8 bases lining up with TRBD1. Germline V gene lookup returns CDR1 MGHDK and CDR2 SYGVNS. V lost 3 bases and J lost 5; bases outside the gene matches: 5. The CDR3 sequence is 15 residues long. Complete variable domain (other parts from reference TRBV25-1 and TRBJ1-4): EADIYQTPRYLVIGTGKKITLECSQTMGHDKMYWYQQDPGMELHLIHYSYGVNSTEKGDLSSESTVSRIRTEHFPLTLESARPSHTSQYLCASSDLQGGNEKLFFGSGTQLSVL.

The V call is TRBV28, the J call TRBJ1-4, with 8 bases aligning to TRBD1. Germline V gene data show CDR1 as MDHEN and CDR2 as SYDVKM. Trimming cost V 4 bases and J 7 bases; bases outside gene matches: 8. This CDR3 is 15 amino acids long. In DNA, the CDR3 is TGTGCCAGCAGTTCAGGGGGACAGGACCGTGAAAAACTGTTTTTT. Translating gives CASSSGGQDREKLFF.

This clone occurred once. The V and J genes are TRBV28 and TRBJ1-5; possible D gene TRBD1, 6 bases. The CDR3 sequence is 16 residues long. Germline loops: CDR1 MDHEN, CDR2 SYDVKM. The V gene lost 6 bases and the J gene lost 5 bases, with 20 bases spanning the gap. The DNA of the CDR3 is TGTGCCAGCAGAGTTTGGTCGCTACAGGGTCATCAGCCCCAGCATTTT. Translated, it gives CASRVWSLQGHQPQHF.

CDR3 sequence: CASSDSSGGYNEQFF. CDR3 bases: TGTGCCAGCAGTGACTCTAGCGGGGGCTACAATGAGCAGTTCTTC. This chain uses TRBV2 with TRBJ2-1, with 10 bases fitting TRBD2. The CDR3 spans 15 residues. After removal of 3 bases from V and 3 bases from J, the junction contained 2 bases not matched to a gene. The germline gives CDR1 SNHLY, CDR2 FYNNEI. The variable domain in full, with the rest retrieved from reference TRBV2 and TRBJ2-1, is EPEVTQTPSHQVTQMGQEVILRCVPISNHLYFYWYRQILGQKVEFLVSFYNNEISEKSEIFDDQFSVERPDGSNFTLKIRSTKLEDSAMYFCASSDSSGGYNEQFFGPGTRLTVL.

This chain joins TRBV6-6 and TRBJ1-3, with D perhaps TRBD1 (5 bases). The CDR3 extends over 14 amino acids. Germline-derived CDR1 and CDR2 are MNHNY and SVGAGI (reference sequence). The V end was cut by 4 bases, the J end by 4 bases, with 11 bases between. CDR3 sequence: CASSFQGYGNTIYF. The CDR3 DNA follows: TGTGCCAGCAGTTTTCAGGGTTACGGAAACACCATATATTTT.

The genes are TRBV2 and TRBJ2-2; D is possibly TRBD1 (5 bases). The CDR3 is 16 amino acids. CDR1 and CDR2 from the germline V gene are SNHLY and FYNNEI. The V and J ends lost 3 bases and 1 base respectively, with 12 bases between them. The CDR3 bases are TGTGCCAGCAGTGAGGAAAGGCAGGGGAACACCGGGGAGCTGTTTTTT. Protein sequence: CASSEERQGNTGELFF.

The chain is built from TRBV9 and TRBJ2-2, with a possible D match to TRBD2 (6 bases). The CDR3 sequence is 13 residues long. Germline V gives CDR1 SGDLS, CDR2 YYNGEE. The V gene lost 3 bases and the J gene lost 6 bases, with 9 bases spanning the gap. The CDR3: CASSEEGSGELFF. As DNA, the CDR3 is TGTGCCAGCAGCGAGGAGGGATCCGGGGAGCTGTTTTTT.

V and J are TRBV4-2 and TRBJ1-2; no clear D gene. Trimming took 5 bases from V and 7 from J, leaving 17 bases between them. There are 14 residues in the CDR3. Germline CDR1 is LGHNA and CDR2 is YNFKEQ. The chain's CDR3 is CASSLEPMDSGYTF. CDR3 coding DNA: TGTGCCAGCAGCTTAGAACCGATGGACTCTGGCTACACCTTC.

This chain links TRBV6-1 with TRBJ1-3; D remains ambiguous. Looked up from germline, CDR1 is MNHNS and CDR2 is SASEGT. Trimming removed 4 bases at V and 1 base at J, with 8 bases between. CDR3 length equals 14 residues. CDR3 in DNA: TGTGCCAGCAGTGTTGAGGGATCTGGAAACACCATATATTTT. This gives the protein CASSVEGSGNTIYF.

The CDR3 is CASRPQGGEKAAFF. CDR3 sequence (DNA): TGTGCCAGCAGGCCACAGGGAGGGGAGAAAGCAGCTTTCTTT. This chain links TRBV28 with TRBJ1-1; the D gene is possibly TRBD1 (6 bases). The CDR3 sequence is 14 residues long. V was shortened by 6 bases and J by 10 bases, with 21 bases between the two germline ends. Germline CDR1 reads MDHEN; CDR2 reads SYDVKM.

V gene TRBV7-8 combines with J gene TRBJ1-4, with D possibly matching TRBD1 (5 bases). The CDR3 has 12 residues. Per germline, CDR1 SGHVS and CDR2 FQNEAQ. Deletions cut 5 bases from V and 8 bases from J, with 9 bases between. The CDR3 nucleotides are TGTGCCAGCAGCGCCGGGGGGGAAAAACTGTTTTTT. As protein: CASSAGGEKLFF.